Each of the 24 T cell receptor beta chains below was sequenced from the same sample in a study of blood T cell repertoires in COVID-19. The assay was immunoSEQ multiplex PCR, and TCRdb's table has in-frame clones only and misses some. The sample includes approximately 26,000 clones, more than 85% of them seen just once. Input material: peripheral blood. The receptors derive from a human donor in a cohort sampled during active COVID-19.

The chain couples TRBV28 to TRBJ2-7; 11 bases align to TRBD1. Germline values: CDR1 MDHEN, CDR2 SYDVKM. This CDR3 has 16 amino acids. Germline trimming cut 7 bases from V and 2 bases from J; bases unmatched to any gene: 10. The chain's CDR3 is CASTQPPGQGAYEQYF. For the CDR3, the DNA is TGTGCCAGCACCCAGCCCCCGGGACAGGGGGCCTACGAGCAGTACTTC.

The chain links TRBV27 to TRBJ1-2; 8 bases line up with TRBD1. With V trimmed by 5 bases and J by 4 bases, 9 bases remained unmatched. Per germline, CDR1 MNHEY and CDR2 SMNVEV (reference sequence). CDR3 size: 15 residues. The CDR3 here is CASSPRQGMGYGYTF. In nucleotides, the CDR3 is TGTGCCAGCAGTCCTCGACAGGGGATGGGCTATGGCTACACCTTC.

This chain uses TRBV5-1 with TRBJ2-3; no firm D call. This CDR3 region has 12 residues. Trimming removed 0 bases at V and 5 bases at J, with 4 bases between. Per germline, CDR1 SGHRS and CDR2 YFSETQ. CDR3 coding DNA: TGCGCCAGCAGCTTGGGAGTAGATACGCAGTATTTT. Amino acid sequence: CASSLGVDTQYF. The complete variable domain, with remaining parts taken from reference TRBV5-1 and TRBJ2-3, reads KAGVTQTPRYLIKTRGQQVTLSCSPISGHRSVSWYQQTPGQGLQFLFEYFSETQRNKGNFPGRFSGRQFSNSRSEMNVSTLELGDSALYLCASSLGVDTQYFGPGTRLTVL.

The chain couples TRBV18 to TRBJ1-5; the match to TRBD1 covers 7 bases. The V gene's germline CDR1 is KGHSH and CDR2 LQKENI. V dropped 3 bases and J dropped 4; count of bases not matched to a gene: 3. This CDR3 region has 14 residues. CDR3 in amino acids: CASSPGQMNQPQHF. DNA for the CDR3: TGTGCCAGCTCACCGGGACAGATGAATCAGCCCCAGCATTTT.

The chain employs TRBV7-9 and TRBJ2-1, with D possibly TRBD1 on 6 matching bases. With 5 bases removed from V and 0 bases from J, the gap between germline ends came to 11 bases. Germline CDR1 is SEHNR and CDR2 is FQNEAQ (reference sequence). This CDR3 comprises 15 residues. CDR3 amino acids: CASSAQGPSYNEQFF. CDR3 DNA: TGTGCCAGCAGCGCACAGGGCCCCTCCTACAATGAGCAGTTCTTC.

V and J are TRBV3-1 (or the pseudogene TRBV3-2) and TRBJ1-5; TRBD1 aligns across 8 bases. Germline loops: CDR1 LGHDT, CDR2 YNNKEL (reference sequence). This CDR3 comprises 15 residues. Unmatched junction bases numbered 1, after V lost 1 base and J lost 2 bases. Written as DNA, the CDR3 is TGTGCCAGCAGCCAAGGGGGACAGGGCAATCAGCCCCAGCATTTT. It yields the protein CASSQGGQGNQPQHF.

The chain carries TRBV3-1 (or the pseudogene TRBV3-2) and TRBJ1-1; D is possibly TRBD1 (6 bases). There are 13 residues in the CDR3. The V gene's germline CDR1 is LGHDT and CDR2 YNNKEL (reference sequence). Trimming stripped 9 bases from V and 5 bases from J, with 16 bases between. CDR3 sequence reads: CARNDRRGTEAFF. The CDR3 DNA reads TGTGCCAGGAACGACAGGAGAGGAACTGAAGCTTTCTTT.

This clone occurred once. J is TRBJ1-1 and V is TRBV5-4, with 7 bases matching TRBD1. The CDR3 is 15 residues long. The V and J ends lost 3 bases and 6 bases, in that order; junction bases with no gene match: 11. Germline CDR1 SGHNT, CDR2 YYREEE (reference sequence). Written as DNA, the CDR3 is TGTGCCAGCAGCTCCCCCGGGACAGTACCGGCTGAAGCTTTCTTT. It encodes CASSSPGTVPAEAFF.

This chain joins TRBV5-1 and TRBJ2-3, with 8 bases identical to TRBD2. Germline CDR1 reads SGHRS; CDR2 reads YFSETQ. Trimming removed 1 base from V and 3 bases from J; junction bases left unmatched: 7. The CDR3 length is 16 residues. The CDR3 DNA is TGCGCCAGCAGCTTGAACAGCGGGAGAGGTACAGATACGCAGTATTTT. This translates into CASSLNSGRGTDTQYF.

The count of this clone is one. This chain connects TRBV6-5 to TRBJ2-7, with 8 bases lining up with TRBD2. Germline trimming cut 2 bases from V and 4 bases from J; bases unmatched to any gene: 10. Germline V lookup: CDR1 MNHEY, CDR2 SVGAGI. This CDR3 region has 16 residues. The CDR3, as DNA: TGTGCCAGCAGTTACGCTACGGCTAGCGGGCGATACGAGCAGTACTTC. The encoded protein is CASSYATASGRYEQYF.

The CDR3, as DNA: TGTGCCAGTAGCCCGGTTCTCCGGTCACCCCTCCACTTT. Its translation is CASSPVLRSPLHF. The chain couples TRBV19 to TRBJ1-6; D is unresolved. This CDR3 has 13 residues. V was trimmed by 6 bases and J by 10 bases, leaving 13 bases between them. CDR1 is LNHDA, CDR2 SQIVND, per germline (reference sequence).

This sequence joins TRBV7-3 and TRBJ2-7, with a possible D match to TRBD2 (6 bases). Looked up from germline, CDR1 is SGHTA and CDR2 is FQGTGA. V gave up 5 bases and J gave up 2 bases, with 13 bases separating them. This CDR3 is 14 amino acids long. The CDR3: CASSPFGGTYEQYF. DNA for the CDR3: TGTGCCAGCAGCCCTTTTGGAGGGACCTACGAGCAGTACTTC.

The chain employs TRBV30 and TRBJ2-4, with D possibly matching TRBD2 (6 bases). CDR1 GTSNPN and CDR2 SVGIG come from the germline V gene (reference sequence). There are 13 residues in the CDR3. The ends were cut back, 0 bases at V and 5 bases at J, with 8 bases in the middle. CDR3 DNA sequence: TGTGCCTGGAGTGTACCGGGGGAAAACATTCAGTACTTC. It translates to CAWSVPGENIQYF.

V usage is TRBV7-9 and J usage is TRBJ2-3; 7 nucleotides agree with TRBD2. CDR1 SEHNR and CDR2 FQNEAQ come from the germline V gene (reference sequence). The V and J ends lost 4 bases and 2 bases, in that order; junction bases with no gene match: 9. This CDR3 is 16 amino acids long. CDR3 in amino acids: CASSSLWRELTDTQYF. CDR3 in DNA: TGTGCCAGCAGCTCTTTATGGCGGGAGCTCACAGATACGCAGTATTTT.

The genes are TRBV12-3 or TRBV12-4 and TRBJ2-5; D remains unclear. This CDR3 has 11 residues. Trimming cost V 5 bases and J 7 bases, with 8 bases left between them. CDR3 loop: CASSTSGTQYF. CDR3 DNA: TGTGCCAGCAGTACCAGTGGGACCCAGTACTTC.

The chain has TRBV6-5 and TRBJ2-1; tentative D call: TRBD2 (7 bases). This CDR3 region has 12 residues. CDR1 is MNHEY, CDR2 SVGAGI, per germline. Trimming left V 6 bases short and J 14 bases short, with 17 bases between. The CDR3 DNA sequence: TGTGCCAGCAGATCGACCGGGGGGCCCGAGTTCTTC. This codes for CASRSTGGPEFF.

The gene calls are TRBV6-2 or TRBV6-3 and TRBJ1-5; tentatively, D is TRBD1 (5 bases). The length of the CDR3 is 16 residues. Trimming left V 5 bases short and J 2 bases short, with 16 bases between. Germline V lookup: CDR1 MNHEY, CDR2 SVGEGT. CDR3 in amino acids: CASSRMGLFGNQPQHF. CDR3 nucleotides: TGTGCCAGCAGTCGTATGGGACTGTTTGGCAATCAGCCCCAGCATTTT.

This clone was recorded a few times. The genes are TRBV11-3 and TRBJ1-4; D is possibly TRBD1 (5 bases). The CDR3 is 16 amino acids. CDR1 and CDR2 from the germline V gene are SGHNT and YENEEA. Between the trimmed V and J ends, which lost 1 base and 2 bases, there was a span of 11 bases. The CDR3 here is CASSLGEGATNEKLFF. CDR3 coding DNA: TGTGCCAGCAGCTTAGGGGAAGGGGCCACTAATGAAAAACTGTTTTTT. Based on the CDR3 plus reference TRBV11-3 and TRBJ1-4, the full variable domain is EAGVVQSPRYKIIEKKQPVAFWCNPISGHNTLYWYLQNLGQGPELLIRYENEEAVDDSQLPKDRFSAERLKGVDSTLKIQPAELGDSAVYLCASSLGEGATNEKLFFGSGTQLSVL.

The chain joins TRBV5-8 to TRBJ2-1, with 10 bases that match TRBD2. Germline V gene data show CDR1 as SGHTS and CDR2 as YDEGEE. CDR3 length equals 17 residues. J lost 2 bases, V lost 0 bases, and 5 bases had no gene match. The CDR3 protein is CASSLATLAGTYNEQFF. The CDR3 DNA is TGTGCCAGCAGCTTGGCGACACTAGCGGGGACCTACAATGAGCAGTTCTTC.

The CDR3: CASSLPRSGLAGVQETQYF. CDR3 nucleotide sequence: TGCGCCAGCAGCCTACCACGATCTGGACTAGCGGGAGTTCAAGAGACCCAGTACTTC. The J gene is TRBJ2-5, the V gene TRBV5-1; 13 bases are shared with TRBD2. V trimming: 4 bases; J trimming: 2 bases; junction bases outside the gene matches: 14. The CDR3 is 19 amino acids. Germline CDR1 SGHRS, CDR2 YFSETQ.

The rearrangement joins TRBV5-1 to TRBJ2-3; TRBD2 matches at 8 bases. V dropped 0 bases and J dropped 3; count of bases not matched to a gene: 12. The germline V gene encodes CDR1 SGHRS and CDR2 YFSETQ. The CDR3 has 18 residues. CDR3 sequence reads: CASSLEGFSGVNTDTQYF. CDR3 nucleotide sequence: TGCGCCAGCAGCTTGGAGGGCTTTAGCGGGGTAAATACAGATACGCAGTATTTT.

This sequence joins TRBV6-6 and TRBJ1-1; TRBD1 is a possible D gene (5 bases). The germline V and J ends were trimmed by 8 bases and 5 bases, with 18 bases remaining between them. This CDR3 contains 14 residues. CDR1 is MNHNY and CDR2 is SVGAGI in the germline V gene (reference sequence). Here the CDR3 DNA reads TGTGCCAGCGGCCCGCGGGGGGGGTTTACTGAAGCTTTCTTT. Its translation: CASGPRGGFTEAFF.

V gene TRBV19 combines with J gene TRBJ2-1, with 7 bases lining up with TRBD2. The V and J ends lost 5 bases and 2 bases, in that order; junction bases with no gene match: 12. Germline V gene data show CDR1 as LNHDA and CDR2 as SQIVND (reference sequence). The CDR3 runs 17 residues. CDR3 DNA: TGTGCCAGTAGTCCCTGGGCAGCGGGAAAGACCTACAATGAGCAGTTCTTC. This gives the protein CASSPWAAGKTYNEQFF.

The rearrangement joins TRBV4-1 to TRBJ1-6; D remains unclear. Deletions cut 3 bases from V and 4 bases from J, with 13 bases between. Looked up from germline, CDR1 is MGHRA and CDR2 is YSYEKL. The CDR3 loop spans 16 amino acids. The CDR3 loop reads CASSQGLAGYNSPLHF. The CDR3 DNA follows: TGCGCCAGCAGCCAGGGGTTAGCGGGTTATAATTCACCCCTCCACTTT.